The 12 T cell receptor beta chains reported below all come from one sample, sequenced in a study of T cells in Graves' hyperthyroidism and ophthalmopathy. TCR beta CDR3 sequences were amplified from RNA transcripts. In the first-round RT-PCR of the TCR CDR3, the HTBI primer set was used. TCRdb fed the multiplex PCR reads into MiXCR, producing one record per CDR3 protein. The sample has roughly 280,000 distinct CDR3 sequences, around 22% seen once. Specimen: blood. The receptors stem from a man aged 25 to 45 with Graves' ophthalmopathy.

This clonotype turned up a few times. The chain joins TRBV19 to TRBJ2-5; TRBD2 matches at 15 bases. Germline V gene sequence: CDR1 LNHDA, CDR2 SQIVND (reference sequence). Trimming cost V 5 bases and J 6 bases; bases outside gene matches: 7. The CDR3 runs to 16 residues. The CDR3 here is CASSLGLAGGIKTQYF. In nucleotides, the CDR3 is TGTGCCAGTAGTCTCGGACTAGCGGGAGGGATAAAGACCCAGTACTTC.

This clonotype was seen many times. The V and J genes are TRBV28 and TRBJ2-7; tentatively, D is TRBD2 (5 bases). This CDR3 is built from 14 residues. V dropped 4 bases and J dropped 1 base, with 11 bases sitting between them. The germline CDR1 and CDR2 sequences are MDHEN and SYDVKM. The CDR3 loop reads CASSYRPGSYEQYF. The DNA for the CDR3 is TGTGCCAGCAGTTATCGACCGGGATCCTACGAGCAGTACTTC.

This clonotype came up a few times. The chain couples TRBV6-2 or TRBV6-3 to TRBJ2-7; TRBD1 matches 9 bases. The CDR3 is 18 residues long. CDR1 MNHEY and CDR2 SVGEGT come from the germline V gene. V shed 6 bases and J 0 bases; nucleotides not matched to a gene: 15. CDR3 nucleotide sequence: TGTGCCAGCAGCCCCAGCCGGGACAGGGCAAGACGCTCCTACGAGCAGTACTTC. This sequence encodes CASSPSRDRARRSYEQYF.

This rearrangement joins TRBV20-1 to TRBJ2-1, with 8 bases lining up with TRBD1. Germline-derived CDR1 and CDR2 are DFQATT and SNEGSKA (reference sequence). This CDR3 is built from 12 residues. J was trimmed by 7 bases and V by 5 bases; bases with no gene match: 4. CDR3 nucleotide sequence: TGCAGTGCTCAGAACAGGGGGAATGAGCAGTTCTTC. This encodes CSAQNRGNEQFF.

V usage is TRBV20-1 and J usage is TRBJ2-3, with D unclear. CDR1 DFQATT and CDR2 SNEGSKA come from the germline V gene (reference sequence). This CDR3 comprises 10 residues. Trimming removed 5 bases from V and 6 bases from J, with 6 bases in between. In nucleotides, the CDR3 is TGCAGTGCTGAACGGGATACGCAGTATTTT. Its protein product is CSAERDTQYF.

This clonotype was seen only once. The CDR3 sequence is CASWGKLAAGELFF. DNA of the CDR3: TGCGCCAGCTGGGGAAAACTAGCCGCCGGGGAGCTGTTTTTT. J is TRBJ2-2 and V is TRBV10-1, with D possibly matching TRBD2 (6 bases). Germline CDR1 and CDR2: WNHNN and SYGVQD (reference sequence). Between the trimmed V and J ends, which lost 8 bases and 6 bases, there was a span of 16 bases. The length of the CDR3 is 14 residues.

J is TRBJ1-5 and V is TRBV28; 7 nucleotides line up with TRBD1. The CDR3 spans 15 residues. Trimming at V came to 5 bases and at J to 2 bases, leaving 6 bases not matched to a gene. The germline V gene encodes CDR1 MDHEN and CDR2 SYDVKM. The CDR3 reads CASSPSDRGNQPQHF. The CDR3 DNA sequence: TGTGCCAGCAGTCCGTCCGACAGGGGCAATCAGCCCCAGCATTTT.

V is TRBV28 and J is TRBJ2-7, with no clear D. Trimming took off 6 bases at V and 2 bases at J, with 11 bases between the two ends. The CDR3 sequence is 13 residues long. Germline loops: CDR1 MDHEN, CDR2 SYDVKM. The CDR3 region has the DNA TGTGCCAGCAGCTTAGATCCTCCCTACGAGCAGTACTTC. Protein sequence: CASSLDPPYEQYF. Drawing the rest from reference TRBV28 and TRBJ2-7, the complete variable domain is DVKVTQSSRYLVKRTGEKVFLECVQDMDHENMFWYRQDPGLGLRLIYFSYDVKMKEKGDIPEGYSVSREKKERFSLILESASTNQTSMYLCASSLDPPYEQYFGPGTRLTVT.

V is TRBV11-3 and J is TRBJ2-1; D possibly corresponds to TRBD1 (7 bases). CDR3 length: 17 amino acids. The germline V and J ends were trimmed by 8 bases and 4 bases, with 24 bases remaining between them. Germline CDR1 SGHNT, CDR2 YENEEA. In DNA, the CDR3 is TGTGCCAGCTCACCCCCAAGCGGGTCCAGGGGGTACAATGAGCAGTTCTTC. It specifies CASSPPSGSRGYNEQFF. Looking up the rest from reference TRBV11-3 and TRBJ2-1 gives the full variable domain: EAGVVQSPRYKIIEKKQPVAFWCNPISGHNTLYWYLQNLGQGPELLIRYENEEAVDDSQLPKDRFSAERLKGVDSTLKIQPAELGDSAVYLCASSPPSGSRGYNEQFFGPGTRLTVL.

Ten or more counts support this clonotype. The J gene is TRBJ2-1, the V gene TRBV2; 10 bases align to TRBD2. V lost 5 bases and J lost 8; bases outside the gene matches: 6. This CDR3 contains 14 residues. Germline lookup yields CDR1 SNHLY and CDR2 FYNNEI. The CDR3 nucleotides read TGTGCCAGCAGTATGACTAGCGGGTACGATGAGCAGTTCTTC. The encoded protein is CASSMTSGYDEQFF.

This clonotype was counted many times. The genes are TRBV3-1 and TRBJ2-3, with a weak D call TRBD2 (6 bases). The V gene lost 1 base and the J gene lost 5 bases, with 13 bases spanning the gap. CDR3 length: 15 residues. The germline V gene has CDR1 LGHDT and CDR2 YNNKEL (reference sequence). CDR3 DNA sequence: TGTGCCAGCAGCCAAGGAGGCGGGATGGTAGATACGCAGTATTTT. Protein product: CASSQGGGMVDTQYF.

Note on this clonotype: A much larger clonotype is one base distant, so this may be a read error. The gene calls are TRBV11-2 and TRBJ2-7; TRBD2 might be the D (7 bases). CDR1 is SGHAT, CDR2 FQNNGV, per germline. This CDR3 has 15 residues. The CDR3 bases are TGTGCCAACAGCTTAGGGGGGGACACTTCCTACGAGCAGTACTTC. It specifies CANSLGGDTSYEQYF.